This TCR beta chain was retrieved from a study of shared clonotypes between healthy human individuals. Healthy adults negative for HIV, lacking recent acute infections or vaccinations, served as donors. This CDR3 contains 15 residues. Per germline, CDR1 SNHLY and CDR2 FYNNEI. V was trimmed by 2 bases and J by 0 bases, leaving 8 bases between them. Sequenced by immunoSEQ multiplex PCR; TCRdb stores in-frame clones only, minus some. The table has some 650,000 clones, roughly 97% seen once. This TCR was recovered from a woman aged 25 to 39 in good health. J is TRBJ1-5 and V is TRBV2; D unclear. The sequenced sample consisted of naive CD4+ T cells sorted from blood. The sample's subset: CD45RA+ positively selected. In DNA form, the CDR3 reads TGTGCCAGCAGTGAATCAGTTTATAGCAATCAGCCCCAGCATTTT. Its translation is CASSESVYSNQPQHF.